These T cell receptor beta chains were read from a single sample in a study of glioma-infiltrating T cells. One entry per CDR3 protein results from TCRdb running MiXCR on the multiplex PCR reads. The sample includes approximately 40,000 distinct CDR3 sequences, 20% to 25% of them seen just once. The sample comprised glioma tissue, nonneoplastic brain tissue, or PBMCs (not recorded which). Receptor source: a human donor with low-grade glioma or glioblastoma, undergoing nonglioma brain surgery, or in good health (not recorded which). CDR3s include the opening cysteine and the closing phenylalanine or tryptophan. A D gene is named only where the DNA matches it firmly. Some rows have no size entry. The others give once, few or many, or a class for an expanded clone.

d_call: -; j_call: TRBJ1-1; v_call: TRBV9; clone_size: many; cdr3_nt: TGTGCCAGCAGCTCATCACCGTTACTGAACACTGAAGCTTTCTTT; cdr3_aa: CASSSSPLLNTEAFF
d_call: -; j_call: TRBJ2-1; v_call: TRBV12-3/TRBV12-4; clone_size: many; cdr3_nt: TGTGCCAGCAGTCCCACCGGGCCGCATGAGCAGTTCTTC; cdr3_aa: CASSPTGPHEQFF
d_call: -; j_call: TRBJ2-7; v_call: TRBV6-2/TRBV6-3; clone_size: many; cdr3_nt: TGTGCCAGCAGTTACCCCGGGACACGCACCTACGAGCAGTACTTC; cdr3_aa: CASSYPGTRTYEQYF
d_call: -; j_call: TRBJ2-5; v_call: TRBV14; clone_size: many; cdr3_nt: TGTGCCAGCAGCAGTCTGCGTCAGGAGGGGACCCAGTACTTC; cdr3_aa: CASSSLRQEGTQYF
d_call: -; j_call: TRBJ1-5; v_call: TRBV6-2/TRBV6-3; clone_size: -; cdr3_nt: TGTACCAGCAGTCGGGTCCCTTATAGCAATCAGCCCCAGCATTTT; cdr3_aa: CTSSRVPYSNQPQHF
d_call: -; j_call: TRBJ2-1; v_call: TRBV7-9; clone_size: many; cdr3_nt: TGTGCCAGCAGCCCTGAAGGGGGTTCCTACAATGAGCAGTTCTTC; cdr3_aa: CASSPEGGSYNEQFF
d_call: -; j_call: TRBJ2-5; v_call: TRBV6-2/TRBV6-3; clone_size: many; cdr3_nt: TGTGCCAGCAGTCTAGGGGGTCGGGACGAGACCCAGTACTTC; cdr3_aa: CASSLGGRDETQYF
d_call: TRBD1; j_call: TRBJ2-7; v_call: TRBV28; clone_size: many; cdr3_nt: TGTGCCAGCAGTCCTCCGATCACCGGGACAGATGACTACGAGCAGTACTTC; cdr3_aa: CASSPPITGTDDYEQYF
d_call: -; j_call: TRBJ2-1; v_call: TRBV5-4; clone_size: many; cdr3_nt: TGTGCCAGCAGTATCGGGACTGGCTCCTACAATGAGCAGTTCTTC; cdr3_aa: CASSIGTGSYNEQFF
d_call: TRBD1; j_call: TRBJ2-7; v_call: TRBV25-1; clone_size: many; cdr3_nt: TGTGCCAGCAGTGACCAAACCAGGACAGGGACCGAGCAGTACTTC; cdr3_aa: CASSDQTRTGTEQYF
d_call: -; j_call: TRBJ2-1; v_call: TRBV12-3/TRBV12-4; clone_size: many; cdr3_nt: TGTGCCAGCAGTGAGTTCCATGAGCAGTTCTTC; cdr3_aa: CASSEFHEQFF
d_call: -; j_call: TRBJ2-3; v_call: TRBV6-1; clone_size: many; cdr3_nt: TGTGCCAGCAGTTATAGAACTAGCACAGATACGCAGTATTTT; cdr3_aa: CASSYRTSTDTQYF
d_call: -; j_call: TRBJ2-5; v_call: TRBV27; clone_size: many; cdr3_nt: TGTGCCAGCAGTTTATCGATGGGGGGAGAGGAGACCCAGTACTTC; cdr3_aa: CASSLSMGGEETQYF